One TCR beta chain is described in this entry. Its cognate antigen is unknown. The source of the sample is a study of long-term antiretroviral therapy in people with HIV. Whole-study findings and limits: HIV repertoires showed narrower CDR3 length ranges than controls. At every time point, clones expanded before ART dominated the repertoire. Neither ART adherence, viral resistance nor therapy changes were documented.

Survey-level resolution applied to immunoSEQ assay v3.0. Sequencing had a target that covered roughly 40,000-55,000 T-cell genomes per sample. This table comes from immunoSEQ multiplex PCR, and its TCRdb copy is limited to in-frame clones, with some not included. The data contain tens of thousands of clones, about 85% of them singletons. V was trimmed by 5 bases and J by 0 bases, leaving 10 bases between them. The length of the CDR3 is 15 residues. Germline V lookup: CDR1 SGHTA, CDR2 FQGNSA. The TCR was taken from a man aged 45 to 65 with HIV. Source: unsorted PBMCs, taken approximately 5 years before starting antiretroviral therapy. The chain employs TRBV7-2 and TRBJ1-4, with D hard to call. This CDR3 reads CASSGQVATNEKLFF. CDR3 DNA sequence: TGTGCCAGCAGCGGCCAGGTTGCAACTAATGAAAAACTGTTTTTT.